The 29 T cell receptor beta chains reported below all come from one sample, sequenced in a study of PD-L1 blockade in urothelial cancer. The data were produced by immunoSEQ multiplex PCR, yet TCRdb's version contains in-frame clones alone and is incomplete. The sample lists 35,000 to 50,000 clones, more than 75% occurring once. Sequenced material: PBMCs, taken around atezolizumab (anti-PD-L1) treatment. The source of these receptors is a woman in her fifties or sixties with urothelial cancer.

This chain connects TRBV10-2 to TRBJ2-2; 9 positions agree with TRBD1. V shed 7 bases, J shed 6 bases, and the junction held 9 bases outside the gene matches. The CDR3 loop spans 15 amino acids. Germline CDR1 is WSHSY and CDR2 is SAAADI. As DNA, the CDR3 is TGCGCCAGCACACCGACAGGGGGTGCTGCCGGGGAGCTGTTTTTT. Its translation: CASTPTGGAAGELFF.

The chain combines TRBV9 with TRBJ2-5; 9 nucleotides match TRBD2. The germline V gene has CDR1 SGDLS and CDR2 YYNGEE. J lost 4 bases, V lost 0 bases, and 10 bases had no gene match. The CDR3 sequence is 17 residues long. The CDR3 DNA follows: TGTGCCAGCAGCGTAGATCCCCCGCGGGGGGGACGAGAGACCCAGTACTTC. Encoded protein: CASSVDPPRGGRETQYF.

V gene TRBV11-3 combines with J gene TRBJ2-1; D possibly corresponds to TRBD2 (5 bases). V dropped 5 bases and J dropped 2 bases, with 19 bases sitting between them. The CDR3 has 17 residues. Germline V CDR1 and CDR2: SGHNT, YENEEA. CDR3 bases: TGTGCCAGCAGCCCTGAACGCCGGGGAATACCCTACAATGAGCAGTTCTTC. As protein: CASSPERRGIPYNEQFF.

The rearrangement uses TRBV7-6 and TRBJ1-3; TRBD1 might be the D (5 bases). This CDR3 comprises 14 residues. The V gene lost 2 bases and the J gene lost 0 bases, with 5 bases spanning the gap. Germline-derived CDR1 and CDR2 are SGHVS and FNYEAQ. Here the CDR3 reads CASSLQGSGNTIYF. CDR3 DNA: TGTGCCAGCAGCTTACAGGGCTCTGGAAACACCATATATTTT.

The rearrangement joins TRBV7-3 to TRBJ2-5; TRBD1 is a possible D gene (7 bases). V gave up 5 bases and J gave up 5 bases, with 12 bases separating them. This CDR3 has 13 residues. In germline, CDR1 is SGHTA, CDR2 FQGTGA. The CDR3 nucleotides are TGTGCCAGCAGCCCAGGGGGGCTCGAGACCCAGTACTTC. Amino acid sequence: CASSPGGLETQYF.

This rearrangement joins TRBV7-2 to TRBJ2-5, with 7 bases matching TRBD1. CDR3 length: 15 amino acids. Germline CDR1 is SGHTA and CDR2 is FQGNSA. Germline trimming cut 5 bases from V and 5 bases from J; bases unmatched to any gene: 11. CDR3 amino acids: CASSRPTGMVETQYF. CDR3 in DNA: TGTGCCAGCAGCCGCCCGACAGGGATGGTGGAGACCCAGTACTTC.

The chain joins TRBV2 to TRBJ1-5; D is perhaps TRBD1 (6 bases). V lost 6 bases, J lost 6 bases, and 15 bases lay in between. Germline CDR1 SNHLY, CDR2 FYNNEI. This CDR3 is 14 amino acids long. The CDR3 spells CASRGAGSSQPQHF. CDR3 DNA sequence: TGTGCCAGCAGGGGGGCAGGGTCGAGTCAGCCCCAGCATTTT. Drawing the rest from reference TRBV2 and TRBJ1-5, the complete variable domain is EPEVTQTPSHQVTQMGQEVILRCVPISNHLYFYWYRQILGQKVEFLVSFYNNEISEKSEIFDDQFSVERPDGSNFTLKIRSTKLEDSAMYFCASRGAGSSQPQHFGDGTRLSIL.

The chain has TRBV28 and TRBJ2-1; tentative D call: TRBD2 (6 bases). Germline CDR1 is MDHEN and CDR2 is SYDVKM. CDR3 length equals 13 residues. Trimming removed 6 bases from V and 4 bases from J, with 10 bases in between. The CDR3 reads CASSRDSYNEQFF. CDR3 bases: TGTGCCAGCAGCCGGGACTCGTACAATGAGCAGTTCTTC.

This clone has a single count. CDR3 protein: CASSPTDRGTGYTF. DNA of the CDR3: TGTGCCAGCTCACCAACGGACAGGGGAACAGGCTACACCTTC. V and J are TRBV18 and TRBJ1-2, with 9 bases aligning to TRBD1. Germline CDR1 reads KGHSH; CDR2 reads LQKENI. This CDR3 has 14 residues. V gave up 2 bases and J gave up 8 bases; unmatched junction bases: 6.

The table lists this clone with a count of one. The CDR3 spells CASSLAQARSPEAFF. CDR3 DNA: TGTGCCAGCAGCTTAGCACAGGCACGGTCGCCTGAAGCTTTCTTT. The rearrangement joins TRBV7-9 to TRBJ1-1, with TRBD1 as a possible D gene (5 bases). Germline CDR1 reads SEHNR; CDR2 reads FQNEAQ (reference sequence). Trimming shortened V by 0 bases and J by 6 bases, and 14 bases separated the two germline ends. The CDR3 is 15 residues long.

The gene calls are TRBV27 and TRBJ1-1; 8 nucleotides align to TRBD1. The CDR3 has 14 residues. The V and J ends lost 8 bases and 5 bases, in that order; junction bases with no gene match: 10. From germline, CDR1 is MNHEY and CDR2 SMNVEV (reference sequence). CDR3 region: CASGTRGLVTEAFF. The CDR3 DNA is TGTGCCAGCGGTACCAGGGGGCTAGTGACTGAAGCTTTCTTT.

V is TRBV5-1 and J is TRBJ2-3; 12 positions agree with TRBD2. CDR1 SGHRS and CDR2 YFSETQ come from the germline V gene. The CDR3 consists of 18 residues. The ends lost 0 bases at V and 1 base at J; junction bases unmatched: 6. DNA for the CDR3: TGCGCCAGCAGCTTGGGACTAGCGGGAGTTAGGGGCACAGATACGCAGTATTTT. Amino acids: CASSLGLAGVRGTDTQYF.

This clone was counted once. The CDR3 loop is CASSKGLPPYNEQFF. The CDR3, as DNA: TGTGCCAGTAGTAAAGGACTCCCACCCTACAATGAGCAGTTCTTC. The chain employs TRBV19 and TRBJ2-1, with D possibly TRBD2 on 5 matching bases. The CDR3 runs to 15 residues. Trimming pared 4 bases from V and 2 bases from J, leaving 12 bases between. CDR1 is LNHDA and CDR2 is SQIVND in the germline V gene (reference sequence).

This clone was observed a few times. The CDR3 sequence: CASSPGTGVYEQYF. The CDR3 nucleotides are TGCGCCAGCTCGCCCGGGACAGGAGTATACGAGCAGTACTTC. The V gene is TRBV4-3, the J gene TRBJ2-7; TRBD1 agrees at 8 bases. This CDR3 spans 14 amino acids. Germline V lookup: CDR1 LGHNA, CDR2 YSLEER. V trimming: 8 bases; J trimming: 4 bases; junction bases outside the gene matches: 10.

This chain links TRBV7-3 with TRBJ2-5, with TRBD2 matching 8 bases. Germline values: CDR1 SGHTA, CDR2 FQGTGA. CDR3 length: 15 amino acids. Losses at the gene ends were 2 bases for V and 4 bases for J; bases not matched to a gene: 6. The CDR3 loop reads CASSLGGGRRETQYF. DNA of the CDR3: TGTGCCAGCAGCTTAGGCGGGGGGCGCCGAGAGACCCAGTACTTC.

V usage is TRBV6-5 and J usage is TRBJ2-7, with 7 bases aligning to TRBD1. The CDR3 has 15 amino acids. The germline CDR1 and CDR2 sequences are MNHEY and SVGAGI. V trimming: 7 bases; J trimming: 1 base; junction bases outside the gene matches: 10. The CDR3 here is CASTLRTGRSYEQYF. The DNA of the CDR3 is TGTGCCAGCACCCTAAGGACAGGCCGTTCCTACGAGCAGTACTTC.

The rearrangement joins TRBV7-9 to TRBJ2-7; D is unclear. Trimming removed 3 bases from V and 6 bases from J, with 6 bases in between. The CDR3 extends over 11 amino acids. Germline V gene data show CDR1 as SEHNR and CDR2 as FQNEAQ (reference sequence). The CDR3 DNA reads TGTGCCAGCAGCTTCTCTATCGAGCAGTACTTC. The encoded protein is CASSFSIEQYF.

The J gene is TRBJ2-7, the V gene TRBV7-2; 9 nucleotides line up with TRBD1. The germline V gene encodes CDR1 SGHTA and CDR2 FQGNSA. V lost 3 bases and J lost 2; bases outside the gene matches: 2. There are 14 residues in the CDR3. The CDR3 DNA follows: TGTGCCAGCAGCTTGGACAGGGGCCCCTACGAGCAGTACTTC. Translation gives CASSLDRGPYEQYF.

The chain links TRBV11-2 to TRBJ2-7; no reliable D call. The length of the CDR3 is 14 residues. CDR1 and CDR2 (germline): SGHAT, FQNNGV. V was cut by 4 bases and J by 4 bases, with 14 bases left in between. CDR3 residues: CASSSSVSTYEQYF. The CDR3 DNA sequence: TGTGCCAGCAGCTCGAGCGTCTCCACGTACGAGCAGTACTTC.

The chain uses TRBV4-1 and TRBJ2-7, with 8 bases that match TRBD1. Germline loops: CDR1 MGHRA, CDR2 YSYEKL. V shed 1 base and J 5 bases; nucleotides not matched to a gene: 7. The CDR3 loop spans 15 amino acids. The CDR3 nucleotides are TGCGCCAGCAGCCAAGTGGGGCAGGGGGCGCACGAGCAGTACTTC. Translating it yields CASSQVGQGAHEQYF.

The chain carries TRBV9 and TRBJ2-7, with a tentative D call TRBD2 (5 bases). There are 15 residues in the CDR3. Germline lookup yields CDR1 SGDLS and CDR2 YYNGEE. V shed 9 bases and J shed 3 bases, with 22 bases lying between them. Here the CDR3 DNA reads TGTGCCACCCTGAAGAGGGTCCCCAACTTCTACGAGCAGTACTTC. Translating it yields CATLKRVPNFYEQYF.

The CDR3 DNA follows: TGTGCCAGCAGCCAAGATTTACTCTCTAACTATGGCTACACCTTC. Protein sequence: CASSQDLLSNYGYTF. The chain has TRBV4-2 and TRBJ1-2; D gene ambiguous. Trimming took 0 bases from V and 0 from J, leaving 8 bases between them. Germline CDR1 and CDR2: LGHNA and YNFKEQ. The CDR3 consists of 15 residues.

The V call is TRBV11-2, the J call TRBJ2-7; 7 bases line up with TRBD1. CDR1 and CDR2 from the germline V gene are SGHAT and FQNNGV. The length of the CDR3 is 15 residues. V lost 5 bases and J lost 3; bases outside the gene matches: 10. This chain's CDR3 is CASSPFIGTDYEQYF. The CDR3 DNA follows: TGTGCCAGCAGCCCCTTTATTGGGACAGACTACGAGCAGTACTTC.

This chain connects TRBV7-9 to TRBJ2-3, with D maybe TRBD1 (5 bases). Germline V gene data show CDR1 as SEHNR and CDR2 as FQNEAQ (reference sequence). The V gene lost 2 bases and the J gene lost 4 bases, with 13 bases spanning the gap. This CDR3 has 15 amino acids. In nucleotides, the CDR3 is TGTGCCAGCAGCTTACAAGGGGCACGGGCAGATACGCAGTATTTT. This translates into CASSLQGARADTQYF. The whole variable domain, filled in from reference TRBV7-9 and TRBJ2-3, reads DTGVSQNPRHKITKRGQNVTFRCDPISEHNRLYWYRQTLGQGPEFLTYFQNEAQLEKSRLLSDRFSAERPKGSFSTLEIQRTEQGDSAMYLCASSLQGARADTQYFGPGTRLTVL.

The table lists this clone with a few counts. CDR3 sequence: CSAARDRFKPQHF. CDR3 DNA sequence: TGCAGCGCCGCCAGGGACAGGTTTAAGCCCCAGCATTTT. The gene calls are TRBV29-1 and TRBJ1-5; 8 bases align to TRBD1. V was clipped by 7 bases and J by 8 bases; unmatched bases: 10. Germline V gene lookup returns CDR1 SQVTM and CDR2 ANQGSEA. This CDR3 comprises 13 residues.

This chain links TRBV19 with TRBJ2-2; 15 bases are a match to TRBD2. The CDR3 is 16 amino acids. Germline V gene data show CDR1 as LNHDA and CDR2 as SQIVND (reference sequence). Trimming cost V 5 bases and J 5 bases; bases outside gene matches: 3. The CDR3 nucleotides are TGTGCCAGTAGTTACGGGACTAGCGGGGGGACCGGGGAGCTGTTTTTT. It translates to CASSYGTSGGTGELFF.

The chain combines TRBV7-9 with TRBJ2-7; D remains ambiguous. Germline CDR1 is SEHNR and CDR2 is FQNEAQ (reference sequence). V was cut by 0 bases and J by 4 bases, with 4 bases left in between. The CDR3 consists of 12 residues. The CDR3 bases are TGTGCCAGCAGCTTAGCACAGTACGAGCAGTACTTC. Protein: CASSLAQYEQYF.

The J gene is TRBJ2-1, the V gene TRBV9, with D possibly matching TRBD2 (6 bases). CDR1 is SGDLS and CDR2 is YYNGEE in the germline V gene. V shed 0 bases and J shed 5 bases, with 12 bases lying between them. This CDR3 has 15 amino acids. CDR3 in amino acids: CASSVGRGTNNEQFF. CDR3 DNA sequence: TGTGCCAGCAGCGTAGGTCGGGGGACCAACAATGAGCAGTTCTTC.

This clone was found a few times. The chain combines TRBV5-8 with TRBJ1-1; tentatively, D is TRBD1 (5 bases). Trimming shortened V by 1 base and J by 1 base, and 11 bases separated the two germline ends. This CDR3 has 15 residues. Germline CDR1 SGHTS, CDR2 YDEGEE. The CDR3 nucleotides are TGTGCCAGCAGCTTGTTTCTGACAGAGAACACTGAAGCTTTCTTT. Protein product: CASSLFLTENTEAFF.